Presented here are 31 T cell receptor beta chains from one specimen sequenced in a study of T cells expressing NK-cell markers. TCRdb derives one entry per CDR3 protein from the 5' RACE reads, leaving out DNA. This table lists about 160,000 distinct CDR3 sequences. The sequenced material came from blood T cells: a sorted CD56 or NKG2C T cell subset, CD4+ or CD8+ T cells, or bulk PBMC T cells (not recorded which). The origin of the receptors is a woman aged 18-70 years in good health.

The chain employs TRBV12-3 or TRBV12-4 and TRBJ1-1. The CDR3 covers 15 residues. CDR3 sequence reads: CASSSQGGEGTEAFF.

The rearrangement joins TRBV29-1 to TRBJ2-7. Germline CDR1 is SQVTM and CDR2 is ANQGSEA. This CDR3 contains 11 residues. CDR3 residues: CSVLDGYEQYF.

This chain joins TRBV5-1 and TRBJ2-5; checking the TCRdb D call of TRBD2 is not possible without DNA. Germline V lookup: CDR1 SGHRS, CDR2 YFSETQ. The CDR3 has 15 amino acids. This CDR3 is CASSSTSVGQETQYF.

This chain connects TRBV29-1 to TRBJ2-1; TCRdb lists TRBD1, though no DNA is available to test this call. Germline V lookup: CDR1 SQVTM, CDR2 ANQGSEA. The CDR3 consists of 16 residues. CDR3 in amino acids: CSVGTGNPSSYNEQFF.

This chain uses TRBV5-1 with TRBJ2-5; TCRdb's D call of TRBD1 is untestable without DNA. The CDR3 is made up of 14 amino acids. Germline V gene lookup returns CDR1 SGHRS and CDR2 YFSETQ. The CDR3 sequence: CASSTGTVQETQYF.

The CDR3 protein is CASSQDLTGGGEKLFF. This chain connects TRBV4-2 to TRBJ1-4; without DNA, the TCRdb call of TRBD1 cannot be checked. Germline CDR1 and CDR2: LGHNA and YNFKEQ. The CDR3 spans 16 residues.

V gene TRBV7-3 combines with J gene TRBJ2-6; the TCRdb call, TRBD1, lacks DNA for checking. Germline loops: CDR1 SGHTA, CDR2 FQGTGA. This CDR3 region has 18 residues. The CDR3: CASSFRVPRAPGANVLTF.

The chain combines TRBV10-3 with TRBJ2-3; TCRdb lists TRBD2, though no DNA is available to test this call. Looked up from germline, CDR1 is ENHRY and CDR2 is SYGVKD. This CDR3 contains 15 residues. CDR3 in amino acids: CAIRTSGGDTDTQYF.

The chain couples TRBV5-5 to TRBJ2-5; with no DNA, the TCRdb D assignment of TRBD2 cannot be verified. The CDR3 length is 15 residues. Germline V CDR1 and CDR2: SGHKS, YYEKEE (reference sequence). CDR3 sequence: CASSRLAGVKETQYF.

The chain employs TRBV20-1 and TRBJ2-2; TCRdb selects TRBD1, and the lack of DNA leaves this call unchecked. The CDR3 covers 12 residues. Germline CDR1 is DFQATT and CDR2 is SNEGSKA (reference sequence). The CDR3 loop reads CSVGGNTGELFF.

The rearrangement uses TRBV7-2 and TRBJ1-1; the D call of TRBD1 rests on TCRdb alone, since no DNA is present to check it. The CDR3 extends over 15 amino acids. The V gene's germline CDR1 is SGHTA and CDR2 FQGNSA. CDR3 residues: CASSFAGTGNTEAFF. Based on the CDR3 plus reference TRBV7-2 and TRBJ1-1, the full variable domain is GAGVSQSPSNKVTEKGKDVELRCDPISGHTALYWYRQSLGQGLEFLIYFQGNSAPDKSGLPSDRFSAERTGGSVSTLTIQRTQQEDSAVYLCASSFAGTGNTEAFFGQGTRLTVV.

The rearrangement joins TRBV24-1 to TRBJ2-7; TCRdb gives TRBD1 as the D gene, but with no DNA this cannot be confirmed. The CDR3 is 14 residues long. Germline lookup yields CDR1 KGHDR and CDR2 SFDVKD. The CDR3 reads CATSDVTGGHEQYF.

The genes are TRBV5-1 and TRBJ2-3; the TRBD1 assignment by TCRdb is unverifiable without DNA. The CDR3 spans 14 residues. Germline CDR1 is SGHRS and CDR2 is YFSETQ. CDR3 amino acids: CASSSGTPGDTQYF.

The V and J genes are TRBV20-1 and TRBJ1-1. Per germline, CDR1 DFQATT and CDR2 SNEGSKA (reference sequence). The CDR3 contains 12 residues. The CDR3 reads CSAARLDTEAFF.

The J gene is TRBJ2-3, the V gene TRBV20-1; TCRdb reports TRBD2, a call that lacks DNA to check it against. Germline V CDR1 and CDR2: DFQATT, SNEGSKA (reference sequence). The length of the CDR3 is 16 residues. The CDR3 loop is CSALGLSGDNTDTQYF.

The rearrangement links TRBV20-1 to TRBJ2-3; the D call of TRBD1 rests on TCRdb alone, since no DNA is present to check it. This CDR3 is 11 amino acids long. Germline lookup yields CDR1 DFQATT and CDR2 SNEGSKA (reference sequence). The CDR3 here is CSAHTGLTQYF.

This sequence joins TRBV12-3 or TRBV12-4 and TRBJ1-4; TCRdb's D gene call, TRBD1, goes unchecked for lack of DNA. This CDR3 is built from 15 residues. Here the CDR3 reads CASSSWTGGGEKLFF.

The chain is built from TRBV4-1 and TRBJ2-7; TCRdb selects TRBD1, and the lack of DNA leaves this call unchecked. CDR1 is MGHRA, CDR2 YSYEKL, per germline. The CDR3 spans 15 residues. CDR3 amino acids: CASSQAGQGAYEQYF.

The chain is built from TRBV6-2 or TRBV6-3 and TRBJ2-2. From germline, CDR1 is MNHEY and CDR2 SVGEGT. The CDR3 loop spans 14 amino acids. The CDR3 protein is CASSYGQYTGELFF.

The chain employs TRBV29-1 and TRBJ2-7; TCRdb calls TRBD1, which cannot be checked without DNA. CDR3 length equals 19 residues. Germline-derived CDR1 and CDR2 are SQVTM and ANQGSEA. CDR3 sequence reads: CSVVGVGRIEDHYSYEQYF.

The rearrangement links TRBV5-1 to TRBJ1-1; TCRdb's D call, TRBD1, is unchecked because there is no DNA. This CDR3 is built from 15 residues. Germline CDR1 reads SGHRS; CDR2 reads YFSETQ. CDR3: CASSLTVWGDTEAFF.

The CDR3 is CASSLTSGPSGNTIYF. The chain recombines TRBV7-2 with TRBJ1-3. The length of the CDR3 is 16 residues. CDR1 and CDR2 from the germline V gene are SGHTA and FQGNSA. The full variable domain, completed using reference TRBV7-2 and TRBJ1-3, is GAGVSQSPSNKVTEKGKDVELRCDPISGHTALYWYRQSLGQGLEFLIYFQGNSAPDKSGLPSDRFSAERTGGSVSTLTIQRTQQEDSAVYLCASSLTSGPSGNTIYFGEGSWLTVV.

This chain links TRBV11-2 with TRBJ2-7; TCRdb outputs TRBD2, but without DNA this stays unchecked. Germline V gives CDR1 SGHAT, CDR2 FQNNGV. The CDR3 has 16 residues. The chain's CDR3 is CASSLKAGLAGFEQYF.

V usage is TRBV27 and J usage is TRBJ2-2; the TCRdb call, TRBD2, lacks DNA for checking. This CDR3 comprises 16 residues. The germline CDR1 and CDR2 sequences are MNHEY and SMNVEV (reference sequence). The CDR3: CASSLLGGSRNGELFF.

The chain carries TRBV7-3 and TRBJ2-1. Germline-derived CDR1 and CDR2 are SGHTA and FQGTGA. This CDR3 spans 15 amino acids. The CDR3 spells CASSLTQSSYNEQFF.

The chain combines TRBV27 with TRBJ1-1; as DNA is missing, the TRBD1 call by TCRdb cannot be tested. CDR3 length: 14 amino acids. Germline-derived CDR1 and CDR2 are MNHEY and SMNVEV (reference sequence). Here the CDR3 reads CASSFAGGNTEAFF.

The rearrangement joins TRBV27 to TRBJ2-5; the TCRdb call, TRBD2, lacks DNA for checking. The CDR3 spans 17 residues. The germline CDR1 and CDR2 sequences are MNHEY and SMNVEV (reference sequence). CDR3 amino acids: CASSLYPSGVQDGTQYF.

The chain recombines TRBV30 with TRBJ1-5. Germline CDR1 GTSNPN, CDR2 SVGIG (reference sequence). This CDR3 is built from 14 residues. The CDR3 region is CAWSSSTGYQPQHF.

This rearrangement joins TRBV14 to TRBJ1-1. Germline CDR1 reads SGHDN; CDR2 reads FVKESK. This CDR3 is 12 amino acids long. CDR3 sequence reads: CASSKRYTEAFF.

The V gene is TRBV5-1, the J gene TRBJ1-1; TCRdb's D gene call, TRBD1, goes unchecked for lack of DNA. Per germline, CDR1 SGHRS and CDR2 YFSETQ. This CDR3 spans 12 amino acids. CDR3 sequence: CASSVQGIEAFF.

V and J are TRBV4-1 and TRBJ2-7; TCRdb names TRBD2, which stays unverified in the absence of DNA. Germline V gene data show CDR1 as MGHRA and CDR2 as YSYEKL. The CDR3 has 18 amino acids. This CDR3 reads CASSHQVTGTSGVYEQYF.